One and the same sample provided the 22 T cell receptor beta chains below, sequenced in a study of blood T cells in healthy people across ages. A J-beta primer mix and a sample-barcoded 5' primer were used in a second PCR of about 7 to 12 cycles. TCRdb itself ran the 5' RACE reads through MiXCR, one entry per CDR3 protein. The table shows around 1,900,000 distinct CDR3 sequences, with around 40% occurring only once. Sequenced: blood. These TCRs come from a human donor in good health.

The rearrangement uses TRBV6-1 and TRBJ1-1; D not resolved. CDR3 size: 14 residues. Trimming shortened V by 5 bases and J by 0 bases, and 10 bases separated the two germline ends. Germline V CDR1 and CDR2: MNHNS, SASEGT. CDR3 nucleotide sequence: TGTGCCAGCAGTTGGGCCACTGTGAACACTGAAGCTTTCTTT. Residues: CASSWATVNTEAFF.

This clonotype was seen a handful of times. The chain combines TRBV4-3 with TRBJ1-5; possibly TRBD1 for D (6 bases). Per germline, CDR1 LGHNA and CDR2 YSLEER. V lost 4 bases and J 3 bases, leaving 19 bases between the germline ends. The CDR3 has 17 amino acids. The DNA for the CDR3 is TGCGCCAGCAGCCGAACCTTCACAGGGCCGGTCAATCAGCCCCAGCATTTT. Encoded protein: CASSRTFTGPVNQPQHF.

In this sample, this clonotype turned up a few times. CDR3 DNA: TGTGCCAGCAGCCCAGATGGGGCAAGGGGGCCGGAGACCCAGTACTTC. It encodes CASSPDGARGPETQYF. This chain joins TRBV3-1 and TRBJ2-5, with 7 positions matching TRBD1. The ends lost 4 bases at V and 5 bases at J; junction bases unmatched: 13. This CDR3 is built from 16 residues. CDR1 is LGHDT, CDR2 YNNKEL, per germline (reference sequence).

The chain couples TRBV5-1 to TRBJ1-2; 9 nucleotides align to TRBD1. The CDR3 extends over 15 amino acids. The V gene's germline CDR1 is SGHRS and CDR2 YFSETQ. V lost 4 bases, J lost 6 bases, and 10 bases stayed unmatched. This chain's CDR3 is CASSVFGDREDGYTF. The CDR3 DNA reads TGCGCCAGCAGCGTCTTCGGGGACAGGGAGGATGGCTACACCTTC.

Notes on this clonotype: The junction differs from germline at one of its ends, possibly a read error. The CDR3 region has the DNA TGTGCCAACAGTGAATTCCCCAGGGCCCTAGCCAAAAACATTCAGTACTTC. Protein product: CANSEFPRALAKNIQYF. The rearrangement links TRBV6-1 to TRBJ2-4; D is possibly TRBD1 (5 bases). The CDR3 length is 17 residues. CDR1 is MNHNS and CDR2 is SASEGT in the germline V gene.

On this clonotype itself: At one of its ends the junction is not consistent with the germline gene, which may arise from a read error. CDR3 protein: CVSSADPAGYGYTF. In nucleotides, the CDR3 is TGCGTCAGCAGCGCCGACCCCGCAGGCTATGGCTACACCTTC. The gene calls are TRBV5-1 and TRBJ1-2, with D unresolved. Germline V gene data show CDR1 as SGHRS and CDR2 as YFSETQ. The CDR3 extends over 14 amino acids.

The chain has TRBV7-2 and TRBJ2-7; D possibly corresponds to TRBD2 (5 bases). CDR3 length: 13 amino acids. Trimming took off 3 bases at V and 2 bases at J, with 8 bases between the two ends. Per germline, CDR1 SGHTA and CDR2 FQGNSA. CDR3 in amino acids: CASSFTRAYEQYF. The CDR3 region has the DNA TGTGCCAGCAGCTTCACGAGGGCCTACGAGCAGTACTTC.

This clonotype was seen a handful of times. The chain couples TRBV4-1 to TRBJ1-5, with D perhaps matching TRBD1 (5 bases). V lost 0 bases and J lost 5, with 8 bases in between. Germline-derived CDR1 and CDR2 are MGHRA and YSYEKL. The CDR3 loop spans 14 amino acids. The CDR3 sequence: CASSQDRAHQPQHF. The CDR3 DNA sequence: TGCGCCAGCAGCCAAGACAGGGCGCATCAGCCCCAGCATTTT.

V and J are TRBV6-2 or TRBV6-3 and TRBJ2-4; 8 nucleotides agree with TRBD1. With the DNA end fitting TRBJ2-7 better, the J assignment may be wrong. This CDR3 spans 13 amino acids. CDR1 is MNHEY, CDR2 SVGEGT, per germline. The CDR3 bases are TGTGCCAGCAAACGAGGACAGGGTTACGAGCAGTACTTC. This translates into CASKRGQGYEQYF.

The V and J genes are TRBV4-3 and TRBJ1-1; D call uncertain. This CDR3 has 15 residues. From germline, CDR1 is LGHNA and CDR2 YSLEER. Trimming took off 0 bases at V and 1 base at J, with 9 bases between the two ends. The CDR3 nucleotides read TGCGCCAGCAGCCAAGAACAACGGAGGAACACTGAAGCTTTCTTT. This translates into CASSQEQRRNTEAFF.

On this clonotype itself: Relative to the germline gene, one junction end is altered; a read error may explain this. The chain has TRBV27 and TRBJ2-4; TRBD2 agrees at 8 bases. Germline-derived CDR1 and CDR2 are MNHEY and SMNVEV (reference sequence). This CDR3 has 16 amino acids. The CDR3 reads CANSLMSAGGPIIQYF. CDR3 sequence (DNA): TGTGCCAACAGTTTAATGTCGGCGGGGGGCCCCATTATTCAGTACTTC.

The CDR3 reads CASSEYIRGDDGYTF. The DNA for the CDR3 is TGTGCCAGCAGTGAATATATAAGAGGGGATGATGGCTACACCTTC. The chain has TRBV25-1 and TRBJ1-2, with D perhaps matching TRBD1 (5 bases). The CDR3 is 15 residues long. Germline V gene sequence: CDR1 MGHDK, CDR2 SYGVNS. Trimming took off 0 bases at V and 6 bases at J, with 14 bases between the two ends.

This rearrangement joins TRBV6-2 or TRBV6-3 to TRBJ1-2; 7 nucleotides match TRBD1. There are 14 residues in the CDR3. CDR1 is MNHEY, CDR2 SVGEGT, per germline. V shed 2 bases and J 7 bases; nucleotides not matched to a gene: 7. In DNA, the CDR3 is TGTGCCAGCAGTTACGGGGCGACAGGGTTTGGCTACACCTTC. It yields the protein CASSYGATGFGYTF.

This clonotype was seen only a few times. This chain uses TRBV20-1 with TRBJ1-5, with TRBD1 matching 9 bases. The CDR3 loop spans 15 amino acids. V was pared by 3 bases and J by 4 bases, with 7 bases of the junction left unmatched. Germline V lookup: CDR1 DFQATT, CDR2 SNEGSKA (reference sequence). The DNA of the CDR3 is TGCAGTGCTAGGAGCGGACAGGGGTATAATCAGCCCCAGCATTTT. Protein sequence: CSARSGQGYNQPQHF.

The CDR3 DNA follows: TGTGCCACCAGTGACCAGGGCCAGGGGGCGACCGGAGATACGCAGTATTTT. Its protein is CATSDQGQGATGDTQYF. The V and J genes are TRBV24-1 and TRBJ2-3; 8 bases are shared with TRBD1. The length of the CDR3 is 17 residues. Germline CDR1 and CDR2: KGHDR and SFDVKD. V dropped 4 bases and J dropped 5; count of bases not matched to a gene: 13.

The chain uses TRBV12-3 or TRBV12-4 and TRBJ1-1, with D possibly TRBD1 on 5 matching bases. The CDR3 consists of 13 residues. Trimming removed 4 bases at V and 11 bases at J, with 17 bases between. DNA of the CDR3: TGTGCCAGCAGTTATCAGGGTATCTTGCTTGCTTTCTTT. It codes for CASSYQGILLAFF.

This clonotype was seen a few times. The chain links TRBV29-1 to TRBJ1-1; D is possibly TRBD1 (5 bases). The CDR3 contains 11 residues. Germline CDR1 SQVTM, CDR2 ANQGSEA. The ends were cut back, 7 bases at V and 3 bases at J, with 9 bases in the middle. Here the CDR3 reads CSGRVDTEAFF. CDR3 coding DNA: TGCAGCGGCAGGGTGGACACTGAAGCTTTCTTT.

Here the CDR3 reads CASSIQGYEQFF. The CDR3 region has the DNA TGTGCCAGCAGTATACAGGGTTATGAGCAGTTCTTC. This sequence joins TRBV12-3 or TRBV12-4 and TRBJ2-1, with TRBD1 as a possible D gene (6 bases). This CDR3 comprises 12 residues. Between the trimmed V and J ends, which lost 5 bases and 8 bases, there was a span of 10 bases.

The V call is TRBV15, the J call TRBJ1-1, with a tentative D call TRBD1 (5 bases). The CDR3 length is 16 residues. Germline V lookup: CDR1 LNHNV, CDR2 YYDKDF (reference sequence). Trimming took off 0 bases at V and 5 bases at J, with 16 bases between the two ends. The DNA of the CDR3 is TGTGCCACCAGCAGAGATAAGGGCAGGGTGGATACTGAAGCTTTCTTT. Translation gives CATSRDKGRVDTEAFF.

Comments on this clonotype: Likely a read error: the CDR3 ends without its conserved phenylalanine or tryptophan. The chain employs TRBV28 and TRBJ2-4; D is uncertain. Trimming took 1 base from V and 6 from J, leaving 7 bases between them. The CDR3 totals 13 residues. Germline loops: CDR1 MDHEN, CDR2 SYDVKM. The CDR3 DNA is TGTGCCAGCAGTTTATTTTCCCCAAACATTCAGTACTGC. It translates to CASSLFSPNIQYC.

The rearrangement uses TRBV3-1 and TRBJ1-2, with 10 bases aligning to TRBD1. V trimming: 5 bases; J trimming: 4 bases; junction bases outside the gene matches: 10. The CDR3 covers 16 residues. Germline CDR1 and CDR2: LGHDT and YNNKEL (reference sequence). CDR3 amino acids: CASSAQAGTGVYGYTF. CDR3 DNA sequence: TGTGCCAGCAGCGCCCAAGCGGGGACAGGGGTCTATGGCTACACCTTC.

This clonotype was recorded a few times. This chain joins TRBV7-8 and TRBJ1-5; a possible D gene is TRBD1 (5 bases). V was cut by 3 bases and J by 0 bases, with 9 bases left in between. Germline CDR1 and CDR2: SGHVS and FQNEAQ. This CDR3 spans 15 amino acids. CDR3 DNA: TGTGCCAGCAGCTTGAGTACAGGTAGCAATCAGCCCCAGCATTTT. Translated: CASSLSTGSNQPQHF.